Detailed here is one T cell receptor (beta chain). This clone was observed a few times. Its antigen specificity is not known. The sample holds no much larger clone one base away, and base qualities are not on file. TCRbeta CDR3 regions were amplified from genomic DNA by means of the immunoSEQ Assay, a bias-controlled multiplex PCR. As for the original processing: Nucleated cell counts per sample were estimated from amplification of reference gene primers within the assay. Sequence reads were collapsed and filtered to measure the absolute abundance of every unique TCRbeta CDR3 rearrangement. For each sample, productive Simpson clonality was calculated by taking the square root of Simpson's diversity index across productive rearrangements. TCRdb re-hosts the immuneACCESS table, in-frame sequences only. Its copies lack some clones; in the studies checked, an unresolved V gene accounts for under half of them, and the cause for the rest is not known. That table gives V, J and clone size, and the DNA gave D and trimming. This sample is represented by 150,000 to 200,000 clones; around 90% of them were singletons. Together, the top ten hold roughly 9% of the sample.

Enrolling through a virtual design, the prospective study's participants ranged in age from roughly 18 to 90 years and lived across about two dozen United States geographic areas. In the prospective study, participants were assigned to cohorts based on the clinical history participants reported in a screening survey and a study questionnaire. ImmuneRACE Cohort 3 recovered participants were defined by two consecutive negative NP/OP PCR tests, healthcare professional clearance, or symptom resolution. In the prospective study, whole blood, serum and a nasopharyngeal or oropharyngeal swab were collected from each participant by mobile phlebotomists. Participants in the prospective study had the option to provide additional blood draws and questionnaires over a roughly 2-month period. Blood samples from the prospective study were shipped frozen or at room temperature prior to DNA extraction. CDR1 SGHRS and CDR2 YFSETQ are derived from the germline V gene. After removal of 2 bases from V and 1 base from J, the junction retains 1 base not matched to a gene. Inclusive of the bounding cysteine and phenylalanine, the CDR3 is 14 residues long. Left in the record is the CDR3 DNA by itself, 42 bases read in frame from the first base.

The sample belongs to a study of blood T cell repertoires in COVID-19 (dated by TCRdb to 2018 to 2020). Background for the entire study: Samples from collaborators originated in the United States, Italy and Spain and spanned both the acute and convalescent phases of COVID-19. The sample metadata nearly always contained a de-identified subject ID, COVID-19 status, age in years and sex. A freely available public database, intended as a resource for researchers studying the immune response to SARS-CoV-2, is where the repertoires were released. The dataset comprised deeply sampled blood TCRbeta repertoires from subjects exposed to, actively infected with, or recovered from COVID-19. Samples came from the ongoing ImmuneRACE study (first 160 participants) plus 1,254 subjects from 6 global collaborators. The prospective study material was composed of cDNA or gDNA derived from T cells, B-cell-depleted T cells, or PBMCs. Where available, HLA class I and class II types were obtained from metadata supplied by the sample provider rather than from assay-based typing. The investigation overall reported the following: The amount of clinical and demographic metadata varied by source and participant and was provided uncurated.

The source material was PBMCs or T cells enriched from blood (not recorded which). Recombination linked TRBV5-1 to TRBJ2-5; TRBD2 lines up with 8 middle nucleotides. The TCR comes from a woman younger than 30 who had recovered from COVID-19. The nucleotide sequence is given as TGCGCCAGCAGCTTTAGCGGGACCCAAGAGACCCAGTACTTC. Translated, it reads CASSFSGTQETQYF.